The present TCR beta chain was sequenced within a study of siplizumab effects on memory and regulatory T cells. Germline lookup yields CDR1 LNHDA and CDR2 SQIVND (reference sequence). Unmatched junction bases numbered 9, after V lost 5 bases and J lost 7 bases. The CDR3 is 15 amino acids. Profiled with immunoSEQ multiplex PCR; TCRdb holds only in-frame clones, not every one. The sample records 70,000 to 100,000 clones, 93% being singletons. The TCR sequence derives from a human donor in good health. The V call is TRBV19, the J call TRBJ1-5; 9 bases align to TRBD1. What was sequenced was CD8+ T cells sorted from blood. CDR3 nucleotides: TGTGCCAGTAGTTCCGGACAGGGGACCGGGCAGCCCCAGCATTTT. As protein: CASSSGQGTGQPQHF.